These 31 T cell receptor beta chains were all obtained from the same sample, sequenced in a study of T cell responses to AZD1222 COVID-19 vaccine. Assay: immunoSEQ multiplex PCR; the TCRdb copy retains only in-frame clones and omits some. The data contain 25,000 to 30,000 clones, around 92% of them singletons. The material was peripheral blood, obtained 28 days after the second AZD1222 dose. The source of these receptors is an adult who received the AZD1222 COVID-19 vaccine.

In this sample, this clone turned up once. The chain is built from TRBV7-2 and TRBJ1-2; D gene uncertain. Per germline, CDR1 SGHTA and CDR2 FQGNSA. The CDR3 runs 15 residues. V was trimmed by 7 bases and J by 0 bases, leaving 15 bases between them. The CDR3 sequence is CASMRKGGPNYGYTF. In DNA form, the CDR3 reads TGTGCCAGCATGAGAAAGGGAGGGCCTAACTATGGCTACACCTTC. Full variable domain (missing parts from reference TRBV7-2 and TRBJ1-2): GAGVSQSPSNKVTEKGKDVELRCDPISGHTALYWYRQSLGQGLEFLIYFQGNSAPDKSGLPSDRFSAERTGGSVSTLTIQRTQQEDSAVYLCASMRKGGPNYGYTFGSGTRLTVV.

The gene calls are TRBV30 and TRBJ2-5; D may be TRBD1 (5 bases). Germline assignment: CDR1 GTSNPN and CDR2 SVGIG (reference sequence). V lost 4 bases and J lost 2, with 11 bases in between. The CDR3 extends over 13 amino acids. This CDR3 reads CAWMSSGQETQYF. CDR3 sequence (DNA): TGTGCCTGGATGTCGTCAGGGCAAGAGACCCAGTACTTC.

V and J are TRBV28 and TRBJ2-2; D is possibly TRBD2 (6 bases). Germline V CDR1 and CDR2: MDHEN, SYDVKM. Deletions cut 4 bases from V and 1 base from J, with 10 bases between. The CDR3 is 15 amino acids. The CDR3: CASSSGTWNTGELFF. The CDR3 DNA follows: TGTGCCAGCAGTTCCGGGACTTGGAACACCGGGGAGCTGTTTTTT.

This sequence joins TRBV10-2 and TRBJ1-2; TRBD1 agrees at 10 bases. There are 17 residues in the CDR3. The J segment lost 3 bases and the V segment lost 3 bases, leaving 10 bases of the junction unmatched. Germline CDR1 WSHSY, CDR2 SAAADI. The CDR3 loop reads CASSDYRDRGYDYGYTF. The CDR3 DNA reads TGCGCCAGCAGTGACTACCGGGACAGGGGATACGACTATGGCTACACCTTC.

This chain uses TRBV4-2 with TRBJ2-1; TRBD2 aligns across 11 bases. The germline gives CDR1 LGHNA, CDR2 YNFKEQ. V dropped 0 bases and J dropped 3; count of bases not matched to a gene: 7. The CDR3 is made up of 18 amino acids. The CDR3, as DNA: TGTGCCAGCAGCCAAGAGGGGACTAGCGGAACCATCTACAATGAGCAGTTCTTC. Translating it yields CASSQEGTSGTIYNEQFF.

The rearrangement links TRBV19 to TRBJ1-5, with D tentatively TRBD1 (5 bases). The CDR3 spans 18 residues. Trimming stripped 7 bases from V and 0 bases from J, with 22 bases between. Per germline, CDR1 LNHDA and CDR2 SQIVND (reference sequence). The CDR3 region has the DNA TGTGCCAGTACTTCCTGGAGGGGATTGGGCTATAGCAATCAGCCCCAGCATTTT. Translation: CASTSWRGLGYSNQPQHF. Drawing the rest from reference TRBV19 and TRBJ1-5, the complete variable domain is DGGITQSPKYLFRKEGQNVTLSCEQNLNHDAMYWYRQDPGQGLRLIYYSQIVNDFQKGDIAEGYSVSREKKESFPLTVTSAQKNPTAFYLCASTSWRGLGYSNQPQHFGDGTRLSIL.

V usage is TRBV28 and J usage is TRBJ1-2; D not certain. V shed 2 bases and J shed 7 bases, with 8 bases lying between them. The CDR3 sequence is 12 residues long. Germline-derived CDR1 and CDR2 are MDHEN and SYDVKM. The CDR3 DNA reads as TGTGCCAGCAGTTTAACCTCGCCTGGCTACACCTTC. Its translation is CASSLTSPGYTF.

This clone has a single count. The chain uses TRBV28 and TRBJ1-5; TRBD1 matches 8 bases. The CDR3 covers 15 residues. CDR1 and CDR2 (germline): MDHEN, SYDVKM. Trimming removed 7 bases from V and 2 bases from J; junction bases left unmatched: 7. The DNA of the CDR3 is TGTGCCAGCAATTCGGGACAGGCCCGCAATCAGCCCCAGCATTTT. This sequence encodes CASNSGQARNQPQHF. Using reference TRBV28 and TRBJ1-5 for the parts outside the CDR3, the full variable domain is DVKVTQSSRYLVKRTGEKVFLECVQDMDHENMFWYRQDPGLGLRLIYFSYDVKMKEKGDIPEGYSVSREKKERFSLILESASTNQTSMYLCASNSGQARNQPQHFGDGTRLSIL.

This chain connects TRBV7-9 to TRBJ1-2; possible D gene TRBD1, 6 bases. Trimming left V 0 bases short and J 8 bases short, with 13 bases between. Germline V gene sequence: CDR1 SEHNR, CDR2 FQNEAQ (reference sequence). This CDR3 has 14 residues. Here the CDR3 reads CASSLARGAAGYTF. The CDR3 bases are TGTGCCAGCAGCTTAGCGAGGGGGGCTGCAGGCTACACCTTC.

The rearrangement joins TRBV18 to TRBJ1-1; a weak D match, TRBD1 (5 bases). Germline V CDR1 and CDR2: KGHSH, LQKENI. CDR3 length: 14 residues. V lost 2 bases and J 5 bases, leaving 12 bases between the germline ends. In DNA, the CDR3 is TGTGCCAGCTCACCAACGGCGTGGGGGACTGAAGCTTTCTTT. This encodes CASSPTAWGTEAFF.

This chain joins TRBV6-5 and TRBJ1-5, with D possibly matching TRBD1 (6 bases). V lost 7 bases and J 8 bases, leaving 18 bases between the germline ends. Germline assignment: CDR1 MNHEY and CDR2 SVGAGI. There are 14 residues in the CDR3. CDR3 protein: CASTLAQGMKPQHF. The CDR3 DNA reads as TGTGCCAGCACCCTGGCTCAGGGGATGAAGCCCCAGCATTTT.

The chain employs TRBV28 and TRBJ1-2, with unresolved D. The length of the CDR3 is 12 residues. V lost 2 bases to trimming and J lost 7 bases, with 8 bases between them. CDR1 and CDR2 from the germline V gene are MDHEN and SYDVKM. CDR3 protein: CASSLNPSGYTF. The CDR3 DNA follows: TGTGCCAGCAGTTTAAATCCCAGTGGCTACACCTTC.

The gene calls are TRBV7-9 and TRBJ2-5; 16 bases are a match to TRBD2. Germline loops: CDR1 SEHNR, CDR2 FQNEAQ (reference sequence). J gave up 5 bases and V 5 bases, and 14 bases lay outside the gene matches. This CDR3 region has 19 residues. The chain's CDR3 is CASSISAGTSGRAIETQYF. DNA for the CDR3: TGTGCCAGCAGCATTAGTGCCGGGACTAGCGGGAGGGCCATCGAGACCCAGTACTTC.

J is TRBJ1-1 and V is TRBV18; 8 positions agree with TRBD1. The CDR3 length is 15 residues. Germline CDR1 reads KGHSH; CDR2 reads LQKENI. Unmatched junction bases numbered 4, after V lost 3 bases and J lost 1 base. The CDR3 is CASSPQTGENTEAFF. The CDR3, as DNA: TGTGCCAGCTCACCGCAGACAGGGGAGAACACTGAAGCTTTCTTT.

The chain uses TRBV5-1 and TRBJ1-3, with a tentative D call TRBD1 (6 bases). Germline values: CDR1 SGHRS, CDR2 YFSETQ. V lost 9 bases and J lost 0, with 22 bases in between. The CDR3 runs 17 residues. The CDR3 loop is CATLPATGHPSGNTIYF. The CDR3 coding sequence is TGCGCCACCTTACCGGCCACAGGGCATCCCTCTGGAAACACCATATATTTT.

The J gene is TRBJ2-7, the V gene TRBV7-9; 11 nucleotides align to TRBD2. The J segment lost 5 bases and the V segment lost 5 bases, leaving 5 bases of the junction unmatched. The CDR3 contains 14 residues. Germline values: CDR1 SEHNR, CDR2 FQNEAQ (reference sequence). The CDR3 protein is CASSLGLAVDEQYF. The CDR3 DNA follows: TGTGCCAGCAGCCTGGGACTAGCGGTGGACGAGCAGTACTTC.

This CDR3 reads CASSPQTGERSPLHF. CDR3 in DNA: TGTGCCAGCAGCCCCCAGACAGGGGAGAGATCACCCCTCCACTTT. The V gene is TRBV11-1, the J gene TRBJ1-6; 8 nucleotides align to TRBD1. The CDR3 has 15 amino acids. CDR1 and CDR2 from the germline V gene are SGHAT and FQDESV (reference sequence). V was clipped by 5 bases and J by 10 bases; unmatched bases: 10.

The chain has TRBV27 and TRBJ2-7, with 7 bases that match TRBD1. From germline, CDR1 is MNHEY and CDR2 SMNVEV (reference sequence). The ends lost 5 bases at V and 3 bases at J; junction bases unmatched: 7. The CDR3 sequence is 14 residues long. The CDR3 is CASSTQGVGYEQYF. The CDR3 DNA reads as TGTGCCAGCAGTACCCAGGGGGTAGGCTACGAGCAGTACTTC.

This clone was picked up a small number of times. The J gene is TRBJ1-5, the V gene TRBV19, with D uncertain. Trimming shortened V by 3 bases and J by 1 base, and 10 bases separated the two germline ends. The CDR3 loop spans 15 amino acids. CDR1 LNHDA and CDR2 SQIVND come from the germline V gene (reference sequence). Written as DNA, the CDR3 is TGTGCCAGTAGTATTCACCGACGGAGCAATCAGCCCCAGCATTTT. This translates into CASSIHRRSNQPQHF.

The V gene is TRBV28, the J gene TRBJ1-3; the D gene is possibly TRBD1 (6 bases). The V gene's germline CDR1 is MDHEN and CDR2 SYDVKM. There are 16 residues in the CDR3. V dropped 5 bases and J dropped 0 bases, with 14 bases sitting between them. In nucleotides, the CDR3 is TGTGCCAGCAGTGATGACAGGTACGCCTCTGGAAACACCATATATTTT. This translates into CASSDDRYASGNTIYF.

This clone was seen just once. The V and J genes are TRBV21-1 and TRBJ2-7; the table's D call TRBD1 went unverified against the DNA. TRBV21-1 is marked as a pseudogene. This CDR3 has 14 residues. The CDR3, as DNA: TGTGCCAGCAGCAAAAGGGACAGGGGGCACGAGCAGTACTTC. Residues: CASSKRDRGHEQYF.

The chain carries TRBV5-8 and TRBJ1-6; D uncertain. Germline CDR1 reads SGHTS; CDR2 reads YDEGEE. This CDR3 has 14 residues. V lost 6 bases, J lost 3 bases, and 10 bases lay in between. The CDR3 spells CASTLGNYNSPLHF. Written as DNA, the CDR3 is TGTGCCAGCACCCTGGGGAACTATAATTCACCCCTCCACTTT.

This clone was seen once. The chain has TRBV4-3 and TRBJ2-1, with D tentatively TRBD2 (5 bases). Trimming removed 4 bases from V and 0 bases from J, with 10 bases in between. The CDR3 is 15 residues long. Per the germline V gene, CDR1 is LGHNA and CDR2 is YSLEER. As DNA, the CDR3 is TGCGCCAGCAGCCCTAGCAGACGCTCCTACAATGAGCAGTTCTTC. Amino acid sequence: CASSPSRRSYNEQFF.

The gene calls are TRBV30 and TRBJ1-5; the match to TRBD1 covers 7 bases. V gave up 3 bases and J gave up 2 bases; unmatched junction bases: 4. Germline V gene data show CDR1 as GTSNPN and CDR2 as SVGIG (reference sequence). CDR3 size: 14 residues. The CDR3 sequence: CAWRAGGGNQPQHF. The CDR3 DNA reads as TGTGCCTGGAGGGCAGGGGGGGGCAATCAGCCCCAGCATTTT.

The chain links TRBV18 to TRBJ2-1; no reliable D call. Germline V gives CDR1 KGHSH, CDR2 LQKENI. The CDR3 spans 13 residues. V was pared by 4 bases and J by 2 bases, with 6 bases between. Here the CDR3 reads CASSRDTYNEQFF. CDR3 in DNA: TGTGCCAGCTCACGAGATACCTACAATGAGCAGTTCTTC. Using reference TRBV18 and TRBJ2-1 for the parts outside the CDR3, the full variable domain is NAGVMQNPRHLVRRRGQEARLRCSPMKGHSHVYWYRQLPEEGLKFMVYLQKENIIDESGMPKERFSAEFPKEGPSILRIQQVVRGDSAAYFCASSRDTYNEQFFGPGTRLTVL.

This clone was observed a single time. The chain couples TRBV6-2 or TRBV6-3 to TRBJ2-7, with D perhaps assigned TRBD1 or TRBD2 (5 bases each). Germline CDR1 and CDR2: MNHEY and SVGEGT. Between the trimmed V and J ends, which lost 6 bases and 3 bases, there was a span of 12 bases. This CDR3 is built from 13 residues. CDR3: CASSRDLNYEQYF. CDR3 DNA sequence: TGTGCCAGCAGCCGGGACCTCAACTACGAGCAGTACTTC.

This chain uses TRBV4-1 with TRBJ1-2; D gene uncertain. The germline V and J ends were trimmed by 1 base and 0 bases, with 12 bases remaining between them. CDR3 length: 16 residues. Germline lookup yields CDR1 MGHRA and CDR2 YSYEKL. The CDR3 here is CASSQGHGPTNYGYTF. The CDR3 DNA reads as TGCGCCAGCAGCCAAGGCCACGGACCTACTAACTATGGCTACACCTTC.

J is TRBJ2-1 and V is TRBV19; D gene unclear. The CDR3 has 15 residues. Trimming removed 3 bases at V and 5 bases at J, with 14 bases between. The germline V gene has CDR1 LNHDA and CDR2 SQIVND (reference sequence). The CDR3 DNA is TGTGCCAGTAGTATTCTTGGAGTGTCTGACAATGAGCAGTTCTTC. It specifies CASSILGVSDNEQFF.

This rearrangement joins TRBV19 to TRBJ1-2; D possibly corresponds to TRBD1 (6 bases). The germline V and J ends were trimmed by 3 bases and 2 bases, with 10 bases remaining between them. This CDR3 has 14 amino acids. The germline gives CDR1 LNHDA, CDR2 SQIVND (reference sequence). DNA of the CDR3: TGTGCCAGTAGTATCCCCGGACAGAACTATGGCTACACCTTC. It translates to CASSIPGQNYGYTF.

This chain links TRBV6-6 with TRBJ1-6, with a tentative D call TRBD1 (5 bases). The CDR3 loop spans 15 amino acids. With 7 bases removed from V and 0 bases from J, the gap between germline ends came to 10 bases. The germline gives CDR1 MNHNY, CDR2 SVGAGI (reference sequence). CDR3 loop: CASTTGSSYNSPLHF. The CDR3 DNA sequence: TGTGCCAGCACCACAGGAAGCTCCTATAATTCACCCCTCCACTTT.

This chain uses TRBV19 with TRBJ2-5, with TRBD2 matching over 12 bases. V was pared by 4 bases and J by 5 bases, with 5 bases of the junction left unmatched. The CDR3 runs to 15 residues. Germline V gives CDR1 LNHDA, CDR2 SQIVND (reference sequence). In DNA form, the CDR3 reads TGTGCCAGTAGTACGCCGACTAGCGGGAGTGAGACCCAGTACTTC. As protein: CASSTPTSGSETQYF.